The 30 T cell receptor beta chains in this list originate from one sample, sequenced in a study of cytomegalovirus exposure and HLA in healthy donors listed by TCRdb under 2017. The library was built by means of the immunoSEQ multiplex PCR assay. For the multiplex PCR, a mixture combining 60 forward primers for TCR Vbeta segments and 13 reverse primers for TCR Jbeta segments was used. TCRdb holds this immuneACCESS table with in-frame rearrangements only. Some clones are missing; in checked studies, unresolved V genes explain under half, and the rest has no known cause. This sample gives 75,000 to 90,000 clones in total; roughly 85% of them show up just once. Jointly, the top ten make up 6.5% to 9% of the sample. The sample consisted of PBMCs. These receptors all come from a middle-aged man in good health and CMV-seropositive.

The chain employs TRBV18 and TRBJ2-7; 7 bases match TRBD1. From germline, CDR1 is KGHSH and CDR2 LQKENI. The length of the CDR3 is 15 residues. Unmatched junction bases numbered 8, after V lost 6 bases and J lost 0 bases. CDR3 sequence (DNA): TGTGCCAGCTCGCCCGACAGGGCGAGCTCCTACGAGCAGTACTTC. Translating gives CASSPDRASSYEQYF.

This clone has just a few counts. The chain has TRBV18 and TRBJ1-4; possibly TRBD1 for D (5 bases). The germline V gene has CDR1 KGHSH and CDR2 LQKENI. This CDR3 has 14 amino acids. Trimming removed 3 bases from V and 0 bases from J, with 5 bases in between. This CDR3 reads CASSPTATNEKLFF. DNA of the CDR3: TGTGCCAGCTCACCGACAGCAACTAATGAAAAACTGTTTTTT. The variable domain in full, completed from reference TRBV18 and TRBJ1-4, reads NAGVMQNPRHLVRRRGQEARLRCSPMKGHSHVYWYRQLPEEGLKFMVYLQKENIIDESGMPKERFSAEFPKEGPSILRIQQVVRGDSAAYFCASSPTATNEKLFFGSGTQLSVL.

The chain recombines TRBV19 with TRBJ2-5; no reliable D call. The J call may be incorrect, as the DNA end agrees better with TRBJ2-7. In germline, CDR1 is LNHDA, CDR2 SQIVND (reference sequence). This CDR3 spans 14 amino acids. Here the CDR3 reads CASSIAGTSYEQYF. CDR3 DNA sequence: TGTGCCAGTAGTATAGCCGGTACCTCCTACGAGCAGTACTTC.

The CDR3 loop reads CASSPIGVNYGYTF. The CDR3, as DNA: TGTGCCAGCAGCCCCATCGGGGTTAACTATGGCTACACCTTC. The chain uses TRBV5-6 and TRBJ1-2, with D hard to call. Germline lookup yields CDR1 SGHDT and CDR2 YYEEEE. The CDR3 covers 14 residues. Trimming removed 4 bases from V and 1 base from J, with 11 bases in between.

This chain uses TRBV5-1 with TRBJ2-6, with D perhaps matching TRBD1 (6 bases). The CDR3 is 15 amino acids. The V and J ends lost 0 bases and 2 bases respectively, with 6 bases between them. Germline lookup yields CDR1 SGHRS and CDR2 YFSETQ. This CDR3 reads CASSLEGAGANVLTF. CDR3 nucleotides: TGCGCCAGCAGCTTGGAGGGGGCTGGGGCCAACGTCCTGACTTTC.

CDR3 protein: CASSISGSNNEQFF. The CDR3 nucleotides are TGTGCCAGCAGCATATCCGGGTCAAACAATGAGCAGTTCTTC. This chain connects TRBV9 to TRBJ2-1; D uncertain. The V and J ends lost 4 bases and 5 bases respectively, with 13 bases between them. The CDR3 has 14 residues. The germline CDR1 and CDR2 sequences are SGDLS and YYNGEE.

The chain uses TRBV19 and TRBJ1-6, with no clear D. The germline V gene encodes CDR1 LNHDA and CDR2 SQIVND (reference sequence). Trimming removed 3 bases from V and 5 bases from J, with 8 bases in between. This CDR3 comprises 14 residues. DNA for the CDR3: TGTGCCAGTAGTATTTCGCAGAATAATTCACCCCTCCACTTT. This encodes CASSISQNNSPLHF.

The chain uses TRBV6-1 and TRBJ2-1, with 9 nucleotides matching TRBD2. The CDR3 covers 12 residues. Losses at the gene ends were 6 bases for V and 9 bases for J; bases not matched to a gene: 3. From germline, CDR1 is MNHNS and CDR2 SASEGT. CDR3 sequence (DNA): TGTGCCAGCAGATTTAGCGGGAGTGAGCAGTTCTTC. It codes for CASRFSGSEQFF.

This chain joins TRBV28 and TRBJ2-3; no firm D call. Germline loops: CDR1 MDHEN, CDR2 SYDVKM. Trimming removed 5 bases at V and 1 base at J, with 4 bases between. The CDR3 has 12 amino acids. The CDR3 region is CASSPGTDTQYF. CDR3 nucleotide sequence: TGTGCCAGCAGTCCGGGCACAGATACGCAGTATTTT.

This clone was observed once. V and J are TRBV19 and TRBJ2-5; TRBD2 is a possible D gene (5 bases). The CDR3 runs to 13 residues. Looked up from germline, CDR1 is LNHDA and CDR2 is SQIVND (reference sequence). With 8 bases removed from V and 1 base from J, the gap between germline ends came to 11 bases. This CDR3 is CASARVRQETQYF. CDR3 coding DNA: TGTGCCAGTGCGAGGGTGCGCCAAGAGACCCAGTACTTC.

The V call is TRBV14, the J call TRBJ1-1; 7 bases align to TRBD1. This CDR3 is built from 13 residues. V shed 6 bases, J shed 5 bases, and the junction held 6 bases outside the gene matches. From germline, CDR1 is SGHDN and CDR2 FVKESK. The CDR3 nucleotides are TGTGCCAGCAGACGGACAGGTGGAACTGAAGCTTTCTTT. As protein: CASRRTGGTEAFF.

The chain is built from TRBV5-1 and TRBJ2-1; D is perhaps TRBD2 (5 bases). The germline gives CDR1 SGHRS, CDR2 YFSETQ. This CDR3 region has 14 residues. Trimming stripped 4 bases from V and 6 bases from J, with 14 bases between. The chain's CDR3 is CASSIGTSPNEQFF. CDR3 nucleotide sequence: TGCGCCAGCAGCATCGGAACTAGTCCCAATGAGCAGTTCTTC. Filled out from reference TRBV5-1 and TRBJ2-1, the complete variable domain reads KAGVTQTPRYLIKTRGQQVTLSCSPISGHRSVSWYQQTPGQGLQFLFEYFSETQRNKGNFPGRFSGRQFSNSRSEMNVSTLELGDSALYLCASSIGTSPNEQFFGPGTRLTVL.

V usage is TRBV15 and J usage is TRBJ2-2; 9 bases align to TRBD2. This CDR3 has 16 residues. Germline-derived CDR1 and CDR2 are LNHNV and YYDKDF (reference sequence). Trimming took 4 bases from V and 9 from J; bases not matched to a gene: 12. In DNA, the CDR3 is TGTGCCACCAGCACAATAGCGGGAGACTTCGAGCGGGAGCTGTTTTTT. This sequence encodes CATSTIAGDFERELFF.

The CDR3 DNA is TGCGCCAGCAGGGACAGGGTCGCTGGAAACACCATATATTTT. Residues: CASRDRVAGNTIYF. The V and J genes are TRBV5-1 and TRBJ1-3, with 8 bases fitting TRBD1. V shed 5 bases and J 2 bases; nucleotides not matched to a gene: 3. The CDR3 consists of 14 residues. Germline V CDR1 and CDR2: SGHRS, YFSETQ.

This clone was recorded only once. The chain joins TRBV5-5 to TRBJ2-7, with TRBD1 matching 7 bases. Trimming removed 3 bases from V and 2 bases from J; junction bases left unmatched: 5. CDR1 and CDR2 (germline): SGHKS, YYEKEE (reference sequence). The CDR3 is 14 amino acids. CDR3 DNA: TGTGCCAGCAGCTCGCCGGGACAGCCCTACGAGCAGTACTTC. Translating it yields CASSSPGQPYEQYF.

The rearrangement links TRBV14 to TRBJ2-5; 12 bases agree with TRBD2. The tail of the sequence fits TRBJ2-7 better, so the J call may be wrong. This CDR3 has 15 residues. The germline CDR1 and CDR2 sequences are SGHDN and FVKESK. CDR3 nucleotides: TGTGCCAGCACTAGCGGGAGGGCCATAATAAACGAGCAGTACTTC. It specifies CASTSGRAIINEQYF.

This sequence joins TRBV4-1 and TRBJ2-3; D ambiguous. CDR3 size: 14 residues. Germline CDR1 MGHRA, CDR2 YSYEKL. With 4 bases removed from V and 0 bases from J, the gap between germline ends came to 8 bases. CDR3 nucleotides: TGCGCCAGCAGCCTATCTACGAGCACAGATACGCAGTATTTT. Protein: CASSLSTSTDTQYF.

The chain employs TRBV6-6 and TRBJ2-7, with a possible D match to TRBD2 (5 bases). Germline CDR1 MNHNY, CDR2 SVGAGI (reference sequence). V gave up 8 bases and J gave up 6 bases, with 20 bases separating them. The CDR3 consists of 14 residues. Written as DNA, the CDR3 is TGTGCCAGCCTACCCGATTTCGAGCGGACCGAGCAGTACTTC. It codes for CASLPDFERTEQYF.

J is TRBJ1-1 and V is TRBV6-5; 8 bases are a match to TRBD1. The V gene end was trimmed by 5 bases and the J gene end by 3 bases; junction bases not matched to a gene: 8. This CDR3 is 15 amino acids long. The germline V gene has CDR1 MNHEY and CDR2 SVGAGI. The CDR3 sequence is CASSTRQGRDTEAFF. In DNA form, the CDR3 reads TGTGCCAGCAGTACAAGACAGGGGAGGGACACTGAAGCTTTCTTT.

This chain uses TRBV2 with TRBJ1-4; possibly TRBD1 for D (5 bases). Germline-derived CDR1 and CDR2 are SNHLY and FYNNEI. Trimming removed 8 bases at V and 8 bases at J, with 9 bases between. This CDR3 comprises 11 residues. For the CDR3, the DNA is TGTGCCAGCGGACATACAGAAAAACTGTTTTTT. Amino acid sequence: CASGHTEKLFF.

This chain connects TRBV5-6 to TRBJ1-2; D is ambiguous. The CDR3 extends over 13 amino acids. V shed 0 bases and J shed 4 bases, with 7 bases lying between them. CDR1 and CDR2 (germline): SGHDT, YYEEEE. CDR3 coding DNA: TGTGCCAGCAGCTTGGGCGCAAGCTATGGCTACACCTTC. It is translated as CASSLGASYGYTF. Drawing the rest from reference TRBV5-6 and TRBJ1-2, the complete variable domain is DAGVTQSPTHLIKTRGQQVTLRCSPKSGHDTVSWYQQALGQGPQFIFQYYEEEERQRGNFPDRFSGHQFPNYSSELNVNALLLGDSALYLCASSLGASYGYTFGSGTRLTVV.

The chain is built from TRBV5-6 and TRBJ2-7; D ambiguous. V gave up 5 bases and J gave up 2 bases, with 11 bases separating them. The CDR3 is made up of 13 amino acids. The germline V gene encodes CDR1 SGHDT and CDR2 YYEEEE. The chain's CDR3 is CASRSSGTYEQYF. The DNA for the CDR3 is TGTGCCAGCAGAAGTTCAGGAACCTACGAGCAGTACTTC.

The sample holds one count of this clone. The chain uses TRBV6-5 and TRBJ2-7; D might be TRBD1 (6 bases). V dropped 2 bases and J dropped 3 bases, with 11 bases sitting between them. Germline V gives CDR1 MNHEY, CDR2 SVGAGI. The CDR3 runs to 14 residues. CDR3 region: CASSYLTGNYEQYF. The CDR3 DNA follows: TGTGCCAGCAGTTACCTTACAGGGAACTACGAGCAGTACTTC.

The V gene is TRBV5-1, the J gene TRBJ2-3; 11 bases fit TRBD2. Germline CDR1 SGHRS, CDR2 YFSETQ. The length of the CDR3 is 15 residues. V shed 8 bases, J shed 3 bases, and the junction held 8 bases outside the gene matches. CDR3 coding DNA: TGCGCCAGTCGACTAGCGGGGACAGGGACAGATACGCAGTATTTT. Its protein is CASRLAGTGTDTQYF.

V usage is TRBV5-1 and J usage is TRBJ2-3; a weak D match, TRBD2 (6 bases). V lost 4 bases and J lost 7, with 16 bases in between. Germline-derived CDR1 and CDR2 are SGHRS and YFSETQ. This CDR3 spans 14 amino acids. CDR3: CASSPEGGENTQYF. The CDR3 bases are TGCGCCAGCAGCCCGGAGGGTGGGGAAAATACGCAGTATTTT.

A single count supports this clone. The chain joins TRBV7-9 to TRBJ1-1, with D maybe TRBD1 (5 bases). The V end was cut by 5 bases, the J end by 0 bases, with 13 bases between. The CDR3 sequence is 15 residues long. The germline V gene encodes CDR1 SEHNR and CDR2 FQNEAQ (reference sequence). This CDR3 reads CASSHPQGVNTEAFF. For the CDR3, the DNA is TGTGCCAGCAGCCACCCTCAGGGCGTGAACACTGAAGCTTTCTTT.

CDR3 in DNA: TGTGCCAGCAGTCAACAGGGTTTGAGGTCCACAGATACGCAGTATTTT. This codes for CASSQQGLRSTDTQYF. This chain connects TRBV7-8 to TRBJ2-3, with D tentatively TRBD1 (6 bases). The CDR3 runs to 16 residues. V lost 6 bases and J lost 2, with 18 bases in between. Germline V gene sequence: CDR1 SGHVS, CDR2 FQNEAQ.

The V call is TRBV5-1, the J call TRBJ2-7; the D gene is possibly TRBD1 (5 bases). Germline CDR1 and CDR2: SGHRS and YFSETQ. The CDR3 has 13 residues. Trimming took off 4 bases at V and 0 bases at J, with 8 bases between the two ends. The CDR3 region has the DNA TGCGCCAGCAGCGGACACAACTCCTACGAGCAGTACTTC. Its protein product is CASSGHNSYEQYF.

The chain has TRBV6-5 and TRBJ1-2, with 7 positions matching TRBD1. The CDR3 length is 13 residues. Germline V gene sequence: CDR1 MNHEY, CDR2 SVGAGI. V lost 9 bases to trimming and J lost 2 bases; unmatched junction nucleotides: 6. CDR3 DNA sequence: TGTGCCAGTTCGACAGGGATCAACTATGGCTACACCTTC. Protein sequence: CASSTGINYGYTF.

In this sample, this clone turned up once. CDR3 sequence: CASSGGQSCGYTF. Written as DNA, the CDR3 is TGTGCCAGCAGTGGAGGACAGTCTTGTGGCTACACCTTC. This chain connects TRBV25-1 to TRBJ1-2, with D perhaps matching TRBD1 (6 bases). The CDR3 extends over 13 amino acids. Germline assignment: CDR1 MGHDK and CDR2 SYGVNS. V lost 4 bases, J lost 7 bases, and 13 bases lay in between.